A single sample gave rise to the 3 T cell receptor beta chains below, sequenced in a study of technical replicates of blood from a handful of donors. Here immunoSEQ multiplex PCR was the method, and the copy in TCRdb shows in-frame clones only, minus some. The data contain around 70,000 clones, about 97% of them singletons. Source material: T cells isolated from PBMCs. These receptors came from a human donor in good health.

This chain links TRBV7-2 with TRBJ2-7; maybe TRBD2 (6 bases). The V end lost 0 bases, the J end lost 7 bases, and 13 bases lay between the germline ends. The length of the CDR3 is 14 residues. From germline, CDR1 is SGHTA and CDR2 FQGNSA. The CDR3 sequence: CASSLAGREGEQYF. The CDR3 bases are TGTGCCAGCAGCTTAGCGGGGCGGGAAGGAGAGCAGTACTTC.

This chain joins TRBV11-2 and TRBJ2-2; 8 bases are a match to TRBD1. V lost 4 bases and J lost 2; bases outside the gene matches: 12. The CDR3 is 18 amino acids. Per germline, CDR1 SGHAT and CDR2 FQNNGV. CDR3 DNA sequence: TGTGCCAGCAGCTCGACGGAAGGGACAGGAGAAAACACCGGGGAGCTGTTTTTT. This codes for CASSSTEGTGENTGELFF.

V and J are TRBV28 and TRBJ1-1; D is uncertain. With 2 bases removed from V and 0 bases from J, the gap between germline ends came to 13 bases. There are 16 residues in the CDR3. The V gene's germline CDR1 is MDHEN and CDR2 SYDVKM. Here the CDR3 reads CASSLAPLFMNTEAFF. DNA for the CDR3: TGTGCCAGCAGTTTAGCCCCCCTATTCATGAACACTGAAGCTTTCTTT.